This TCR beta chain originates from a study of blood T cell repertoires in COVID-19. Across the whole study: COVID-19 samples, acute and convalescent, were from the United States, Italy and Spain.

TCRdb's table, derived via immunoSEQ multiplex PCR, lists solely in-frame clones and lacks some. In the table there are about 150,000 clones, over 60% of which are singletons. The CDR3 length is 11 residues. In germline, CDR1 is GTSNPN, CDR2 SVGIG (reference sequence). J was trimmed by 8 bases and V by 5 bases; bases with no gene match: 2. The source material was peripheral blood. The chain is built from TRBV30 and TRBJ1-2; 10 bases agree with TRBD1. This TCR was recovered from a man older than 75 with acute or convalescent COVID-19. CDR3 nucleotides: TGTGCCTGGGGACAGGGGGGAGGCTACACCTTC. Translated, it gives CAWGQGGGYTF.